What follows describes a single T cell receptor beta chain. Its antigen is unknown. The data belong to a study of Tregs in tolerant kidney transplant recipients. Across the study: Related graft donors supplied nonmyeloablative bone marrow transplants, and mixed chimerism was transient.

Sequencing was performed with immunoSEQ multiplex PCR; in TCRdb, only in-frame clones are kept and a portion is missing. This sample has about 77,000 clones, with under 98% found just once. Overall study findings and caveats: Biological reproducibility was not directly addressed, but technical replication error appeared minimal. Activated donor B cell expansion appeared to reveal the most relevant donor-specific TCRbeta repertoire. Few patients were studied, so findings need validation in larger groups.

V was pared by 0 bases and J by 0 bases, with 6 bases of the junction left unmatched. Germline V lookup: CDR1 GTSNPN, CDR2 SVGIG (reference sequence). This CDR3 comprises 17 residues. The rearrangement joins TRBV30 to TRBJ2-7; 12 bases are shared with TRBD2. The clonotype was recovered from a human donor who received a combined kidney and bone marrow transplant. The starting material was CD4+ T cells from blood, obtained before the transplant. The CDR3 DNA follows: TGTGCCTGGAGTGTTAGGACTAGCGGGGCGAGCTCCTACGAGCAGTACTTC. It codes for CAWSVRTSGASSYEQYF.